This T cell receptor (beta chain) is from a study of PD-1 blockade in classical Hodgkin lymphoma. Study-wide context: The nivolumab dose that patients received was 3 mg/kg, given intravenously every 2 weeks.

Notes on the study in general: Individuals who commenced nivolumab within less than 1 year of ASCT were excluded. Diversity in CD4+ TCRs, unlike that measured in CD8+ TCRs, had risen significantly by C4D1.

As regards this clone: Antigen unknown.

TCRdb's copy holds only in-frame clones and misses some; the assay was immunoSEQ multiplex PCR. The table has around 37,000 clones, approximately 90% seen once. Per germline, CDR1 MDHEN and CDR2 SYDVKM. Trimming cost V 5 bases and J 6 bases, with 19 bases left between them. This CDR3 comprises 15 residues. The sample's time point: cycle 4 day 1 (C4D1), after less than 7 weeks of nivolumab. Each patient relapsed following autologous stem cell transplantation, and prior brentuximab vedotin exposure differed. From thawed PBMCs, CD4+ T cells were purified using magnetic negative selection. The genes are TRBV28 and TRBJ1-2; the D is unclear. The source is a human donor with classical Hodgkin lymphoma. This material consisted of CD4+ T cells from blood, taken before the fourth cycle of nivolumab. CDR3 amino acids: CASSPGPSPFHGYTF. CDR3 DNA: TGTGCCAGCAGTCCGGGCCCGTCTCCCTTCCATGGCTACACCTTC.